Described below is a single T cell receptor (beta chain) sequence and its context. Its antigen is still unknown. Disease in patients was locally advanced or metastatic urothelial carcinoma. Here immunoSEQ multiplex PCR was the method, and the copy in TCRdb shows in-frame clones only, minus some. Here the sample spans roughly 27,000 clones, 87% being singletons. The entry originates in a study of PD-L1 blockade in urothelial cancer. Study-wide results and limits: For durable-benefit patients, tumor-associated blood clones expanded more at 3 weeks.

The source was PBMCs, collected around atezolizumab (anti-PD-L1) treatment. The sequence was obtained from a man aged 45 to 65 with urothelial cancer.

The CDR3 loop reads CASSKTGGDETQYF. The CDR3 DNA reads TGTGCCAGTAGTAAGACAGGGGGCGATGAGACCCAGTACTTC. The chain uses TRBV19 and TRBJ2-5; 10 positions agree with TRBD1. The J segment lost 5 bases and the V segment lost 4 bases, leaving 4 bases of the junction unmatched. The germline V gene has CDR1 LNHDA and CDR2 SQIVND (reference sequence). This CDR3 region has 14 residues.